The 17 T cell receptor beta chains below were found in one sample sequenced in a study of blood T cell repertoires in COVID-19. The assay was immunoSEQ multiplex PCR, and TCRdb's table has in-frame clones only and misses some. Of roughly 250,000 clones in the sample, approximately 91% were seen once. What was sequenced was PBMCs or T cells enriched from blood (not recorded which). The receptors originated from a woman in her forties with acute COVID-19.

This chain uses TRBV7-6 with TRBJ2-7; 8 nucleotides align to TRBD2. CDR1 and CDR2 (germline): SGHVS, FNYEAQ. The CDR3 is made up of 15 amino acids. The junction had 11 bases not matched to a gene; V was cut back by 6 bases and J by 4 bases. This CDR3 reads CASSLAETSEYEQYF. The DNA of the CDR3 is TGTGCCAGCAGTCTAGCGGAGACTAGCGAGTACGAGCAGTACTTC.

The rearrangement uses TRBV28 and TRBJ1-6, with D tentatively TRBD1 (6 bases). This CDR3 contains 16 residues. The V and J ends lost 5 bases and 6 bases respectively, with 17 bases between them. Germline assignment: CDR1 MDHEN and CDR2 SYDVKM. The CDR3 bases are TGTGCCAGCAGTCTCGGACAGACTATGGGTAATTCACCCCTCCACTTT. Amino acid sequence: CASSLGQTMGNSPLHF.

The chain links TRBV2 to TRBJ2-7; a possible D gene is TRBD1 (6 bases). Germline CDR1 SNHLY, CDR2 FYNNEI. V was shortened by 2 bases and J by 4 bases, with 12 bases between the two germline ends. This CDR3 contains 14 residues. CDR3 nucleotide sequence: TGTGCCAGCAGTGAAACAGGGTCCGGATACGAGCAGTACTTC. It encodes CASSETGSGYEQYF. The full variable domain, with the rest looked up from reference TRBV2 and TRBJ2-7, is EPEVTQTPSHQVTQMGQEVILRCVPISNHLYFYWYRQILGQKVEFLVSFYNNEISEKSEIFDDQFSVERPDGSNFTLKIRSTKLEDSAMYFCASSETGSGYEQYFGPGTRLTVT.

The V call is TRBV6-6, the J call TRBJ2-3; 10 bases are a match to TRBD2. CDR1 and CDR2 (germline): MNHNY, SVGAGI (reference sequence). This CDR3 has 18 residues. V shed 5 bases and J 1 base; nucleotides not matched to a gene: 12. CDR3 DNA: TGTGCCAGCAGTCGTCGTGCCCAACTAGCGGGGCGCACAGATACGCAGTATTTT. Residues: CASSRRAQLAGRTDTQYF.

The chain combines TRBV15 with TRBJ2-7; a possible D gene is TRBD1 (5 bases). The CDR3 consists of 14 residues. Trimming left V 1 base short and J 2 bases short, with 9 bases between. In germline, CDR1 is LNHNV, CDR2 YYDKDF (reference sequence). CDR3 region: CATSRGRVTYEQYF. The CDR3 nucleotides are TGTGCCACCAGCAGAGGCAGGGTAACCTACGAGCAGTACTTC.

The rearrangement joins TRBV5-4 to TRBJ2-5, with 7 bases lining up with TRBD1. This CDR3 has 14 residues. J lost 2 bases, V lost 8 bases, and 9 bases had no gene match. Germline CDR1 SGHNT, CDR2 YYREEE (reference sequence). CDR3 coding DNA: TGTGCCAGTATGCAAGGGACAGCTCAAGAGACCCAGTACTTC. Translated: CASMQGTAQETQYF.

V and J are TRBV12-5 and TRBJ1-5, with a tentative D call TRBD1 (5 bases). The CDR3 covers 15 residues. Trimming cost V 4 bases and J 6 bases, with 16 bases left between them. The germline V gene encodes CDR1 LGHNT and CDR2 FRNRAP. The chain's CDR3 is CASGSERGFGQPQHF. The CDR3 nucleotides are TGTGCTAGTGGTTCGGAAAGGGGATTCGGTCAGCCCCAGCATTTT.

The chain links TRBV19 to TRBJ2-3; 9 bases fit TRBD1. Germline V gene data show CDR1 as LNHDA and CDR2 as SQIVND (reference sequence). J gave up 3 bases and V 1 base, and 2 bases lay outside the gene matches. The CDR3 totals 15 residues. The CDR3 sequence is CASSIGDRETDTQYF. The CDR3 DNA follows: TGTGCCAGTAGTATAGGGGACAGGGAGACAGATACGCAGTATTTT.

This chain joins TRBV6-4 and TRBJ2-3; 12 bases align to TRBD2. J gave up 0 bases and V 5 bases, and 3 bases lay outside the gene matches. The CDR3 is 16 residues long. In germline, CDR1 is MRHNA, CDR2 SNTAGT. CDR3: CASSRTSGDSTDTQYF. The CDR3 coding sequence is TGTGCCAGCAGTCGGACTAGCGGGGACAGCACAGATACGCAGTATTTT.

V gene TRBV19 combines with J gene TRBJ2-7, with D tentatively TRBD1 (6 bases). Trimming left V 5 bases short and J 1 base short, with 12 bases between. Germline values: CDR1 LNHDA, CDR2 SQIVND (reference sequence). The CDR3 is 14 residues long. Here the CDR3 reads CASSAGVGSYEQYF. CDR3 bases: TGTGCCAGTAGTGCAGGGGTTGGATCCTACGAGCAGTACTTC.

The chain has TRBV6-5 and TRBJ1-1, with D perhaps TRBD1 (6 bases). The CDR3 extends over 13 amino acids. V was shortened by 4 bases and J by 3 bases, with 9 bases between the two germline ends. Germline assignment: CDR1 MNHEY and CDR2 SVGAGI. CDR3 DNA: TGTGCCAGCAGTTTTGGACAGTACACTGAAGCTTTCTTT. Its translation: CASSFGQYTEAFF.

CDR3 nucleotides: TGCAGCGCCCGAGGGTGGTCCAGGGGGTACTCAACTGAAGCTTTCTTT. Encoded protein: CSARGWSRGYSTEAFF. The V call is TRBV29-1, the J call TRBJ1-1; 7 bases fit TRBD1. The ends lost 7 bases at V and 5 bases at J; junction bases unmatched: 19. The V gene's germline CDR1 is SQVTM and CDR2 ANQGSEA. The CDR3 runs 16 residues.

The chain joins TRBV4-2 to TRBJ2-3; the match to TRBD2 covers 11 bases. Germline values: CDR1 LGHNA, CDR2 YNFKEQ. This CDR3 region has 18 residues. Trimming removed 4 bases from V and 3 bases from J; junction bases left unmatched: 12. CDR3 DNA sequence: TGTGCCAGCAGCCCGTTGGGACTAGCGGCCTTAAGGACAGATACGCAGTATTTT. Translated, it gives CASSPLGLAALRTDTQYF.

The V gene is TRBV18, the J gene TRBJ1-5; D gene ambiguous. Germline values: CDR1 KGHSH, CDR2 LQKENI. The CDR3 extends over 13 amino acids. The V end was cut by 3 bases, the J end by 8 bases, with 11 bases between. CDR3 residues: CASSPSSAEPQHF. In DNA, the CDR3 is TGTGCCAGCTCACCCTCTAGTGCGGAGCCCCAGCATTTT.

The chain links TRBV7-8 to TRBJ2-2; 9 positions match TRBD1. V shed 5 bases and J 5 bases; nucleotides not matched to a gene: 6. Germline V gene sequence: CDR1 SGHVS, CDR2 FQNEAQ. This CDR3 is 15 amino acids long. The CDR3 DNA sequence: TGTGCCAGCAGCCGACAGGGGGTGTTTACCGGGGAGCTGTTTTTT. Amino acids: CASSRQGVFTGELFF.

The chain couples TRBV9 to TRBJ2-1, with a tentative D call TRBD1 (5 bases). Deletions cut 0 bases from V and 0 bases from J, with 16 bases between. Germline V gives CDR1 SGDLS, CDR2 YYNGEE. The CDR3 is 18 residues long. CDR3 residues: CASSVGPTGKSSYNEQFF. CDR3 bases: TGTGCCAGCAGCGTAGGGCCCACAGGTAAAAGCTCCTACAATGAGCAGTTCTTC.

The rearrangement joins TRBV7-2 to TRBJ2-5; 10 bases align to TRBD2. The V gene end was trimmed by 2 bases and the J gene end by 4 bases; junction bases not matched to a gene: 10. CDR3 length equals 17 residues. Germline V CDR1 and CDR2: SGHTA, FQGNSA. CDR3 protein: CASSLSSAGGPRETQYF. Here the CDR3 DNA reads TGTGCCAGCAGCTTAAGTTCAGCGGGAGGGCCGCGAGAGACCCAGTACTTC.